These 5 T cell receptor beta chains originate from one sample sequenced in a study of T cell repertoires in cytomegalovirus infection. TCRdb independently ran MiXCR on the reads; one entry per CDR3 protein. Of some 230,000 distinct CDR3 sequences in the sample, 20% to 25% are singletons; the top ten hold about 20%. Input material: CD8+ T cells from PBMCs. These receptors were taken from a human donor in good health (CMV status not recorded). Some clones in this sample may be carry-over from other donors' samples.

J is TRBJ2-5 and V is TRBV7-9, with 8 bases identical to TRBD1. Germline V gene lookup returns CDR1 SEHNR and CDR2 FQNEAQ (reference sequence). The CDR3 has 16 residues. Trimming cost V 4 bases and J 10 bases; bases outside gene matches: 17. The CDR3 DNA reads TGTGCCAGCAGCTCTAGGGCCCGAAGCACACAGGGGGTCCAGTACTTC. Translation: CASSSRARSTQGVQYF.

This clonotype appeared many times. CDR3 sequence (DNA): TGTGCCAGCAGTTACTCGAGGCAGGGGTGGAGCACTGAAGCTTTCTTT. It encodes CASSYSRQGWSTEAFF. V gene TRBV6-2 or TRBV6-3 combines with J gene TRBJ1-1, with a tentative D call TRBD1 (6 bases). CDR1 and CDR2 (germline): MNHEY, SVGEGT. V shed 0 bases and J shed 4 bases, with 15 bases lying between them. This CDR3 is 16 amino acids long.

The chain recombines TRBV28 with TRBJ1-1; D not certain. The CDR3 is made up of 13 amino acids. Trimming cost V 6 bases and J 4 bases, with 12 bases left between them. Germline V gene lookup returns CDR1 MDHEN and CDR2 SYDVKM. The CDR3: CASSHGGFTEAFF. The CDR3 bases are TGTGCCAGCAGCCATGGAGGGTTCACTGAAGCTTTCTTT.

This clonotype was seen a few times. The chain has TRBV11-2 and TRBJ1-1; TRBD1 matches at 8 bases. This CDR3 comprises 13 residues. Germline values: CDR1 SGHAT, CDR2 FQNNGV. V gave up 5 bases and J gave up 6 bases; unmatched junction bases: 5. The CDR3 sequence: CASSPTGGAEAFF. CDR3 nucleotide sequence: TGTGCCAGCAGCCCAACAGGGGGGGCTGAAGCTTTCTTT. Full variable domain (outside the CDR3, taken from reference TRBV11-2 and TRBJ1-1): EAGVAQSPRYKIIEKRQSVAFWCNPISGHATLYWYQQILGQGPKLLIQFQNNGVVDDSQLPKDRFSAERLKGVDSTLKIQPAKLEDSAVYLCASSPTGGAEAFFGQGTRLTVV.

This clonotype was picked up a small number of times. CDR3 loop: CASSRTEYSYEQYF. The CDR3 bases are TGTGCCAGCAGCCGGACGGAGTATTCCTACGAGCAGTACTTC. This chain links TRBV28 with TRBJ2-7; D is unclear. Germline V gene sequence: CDR1 MDHEN, CDR2 SYDVKM. CDR3 length equals 14 residues. The V end was cut by 6 bases, the J end by 1 base, with 13 bases between. Using reference TRBV28 and TRBJ2-7 for the parts outside the CDR3, the full variable domain is DVKVTQSSRYLVKRTGEKVFLECVQDMDHENMFWYRQDPGLGLRLIYFSYDVKMKEKGDIPEGYSVSREKKERFSLILESASTNQTSMYLCASSRTEYSYEQYFGPGTRLTVT.